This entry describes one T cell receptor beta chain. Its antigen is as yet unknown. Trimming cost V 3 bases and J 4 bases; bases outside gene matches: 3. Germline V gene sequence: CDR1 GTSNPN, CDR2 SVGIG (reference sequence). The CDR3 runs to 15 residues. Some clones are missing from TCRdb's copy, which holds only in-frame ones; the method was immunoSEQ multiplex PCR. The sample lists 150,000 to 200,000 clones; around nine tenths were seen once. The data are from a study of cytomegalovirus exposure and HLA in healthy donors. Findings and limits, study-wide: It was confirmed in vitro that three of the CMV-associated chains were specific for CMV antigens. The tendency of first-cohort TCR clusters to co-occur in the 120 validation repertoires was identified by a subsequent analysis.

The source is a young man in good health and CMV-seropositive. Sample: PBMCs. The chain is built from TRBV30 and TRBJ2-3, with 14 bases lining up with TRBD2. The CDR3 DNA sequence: TGTGCCTGGAGCGGGACTAGCGGGAGCCCAGATACGCAGTATTTT. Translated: CAWSGTSGSPDTQYF.